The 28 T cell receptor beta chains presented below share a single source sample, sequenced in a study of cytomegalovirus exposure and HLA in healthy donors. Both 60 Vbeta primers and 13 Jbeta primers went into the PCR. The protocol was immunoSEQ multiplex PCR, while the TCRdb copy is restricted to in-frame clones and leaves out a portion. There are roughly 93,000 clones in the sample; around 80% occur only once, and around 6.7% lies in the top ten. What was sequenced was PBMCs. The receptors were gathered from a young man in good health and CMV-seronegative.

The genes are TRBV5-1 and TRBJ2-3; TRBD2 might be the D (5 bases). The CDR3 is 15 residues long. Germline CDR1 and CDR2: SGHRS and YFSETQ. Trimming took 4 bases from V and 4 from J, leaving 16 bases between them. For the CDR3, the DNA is TGCGCCAGCAGCGAGCGGCTAGCCCTCCCAGATACGCAGTATTTT. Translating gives CASSERLALPDTQYF.

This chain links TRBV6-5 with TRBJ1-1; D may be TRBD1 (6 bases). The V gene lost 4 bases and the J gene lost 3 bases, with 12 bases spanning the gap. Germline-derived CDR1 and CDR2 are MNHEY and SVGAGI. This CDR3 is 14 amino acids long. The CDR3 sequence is CASSSLPGDTEAFF. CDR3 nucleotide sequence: TGTGCCAGCAGTTCCCTCCCAGGGGACACTGAAGCTTTCTTT.

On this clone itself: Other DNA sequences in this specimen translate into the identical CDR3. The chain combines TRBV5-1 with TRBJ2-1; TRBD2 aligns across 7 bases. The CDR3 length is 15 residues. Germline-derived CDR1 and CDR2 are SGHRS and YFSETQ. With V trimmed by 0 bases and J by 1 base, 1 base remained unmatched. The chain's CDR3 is CASSLGGGSYNEQFF. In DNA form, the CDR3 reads TGCGCCAGCAGCTTGGGGGGGGGATCCTACAATGAGCAGTTCTTC.

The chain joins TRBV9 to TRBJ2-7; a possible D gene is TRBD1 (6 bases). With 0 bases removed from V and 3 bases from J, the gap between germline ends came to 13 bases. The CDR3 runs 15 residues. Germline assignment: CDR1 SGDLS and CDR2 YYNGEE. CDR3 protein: CASSVGVRGGYEQYF. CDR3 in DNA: TGTGCCAGCAGCGTAGGGGTCAGGGGTGGCTACGAGCAGTACTTC.

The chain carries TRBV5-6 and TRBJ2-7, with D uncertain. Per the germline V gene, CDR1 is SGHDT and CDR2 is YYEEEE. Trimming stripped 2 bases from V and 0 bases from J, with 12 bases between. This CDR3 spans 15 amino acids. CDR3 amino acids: CASSFIRPSSYEQYF. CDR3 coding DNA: TGTGCCAGCAGCTTCATTCGGCCTAGCTCCTACGAGCAGTACTTC.

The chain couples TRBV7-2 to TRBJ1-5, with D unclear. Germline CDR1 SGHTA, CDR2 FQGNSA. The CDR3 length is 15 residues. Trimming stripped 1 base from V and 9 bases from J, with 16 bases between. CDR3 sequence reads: CASSLGFGPVAPQHF. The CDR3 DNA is TGTGCCAGCAGCTTAGGGTTTGGGCCCGTCGCGCCCCAGCATTTT.

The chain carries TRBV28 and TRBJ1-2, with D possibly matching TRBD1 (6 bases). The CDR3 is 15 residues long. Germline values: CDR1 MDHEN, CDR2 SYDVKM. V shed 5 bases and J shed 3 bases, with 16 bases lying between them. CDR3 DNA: TGTGCCAGCAGTCCCGGGACATCTGAATACTATGGCTACACCTTC. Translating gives CASSPGTSEYYGYTF.

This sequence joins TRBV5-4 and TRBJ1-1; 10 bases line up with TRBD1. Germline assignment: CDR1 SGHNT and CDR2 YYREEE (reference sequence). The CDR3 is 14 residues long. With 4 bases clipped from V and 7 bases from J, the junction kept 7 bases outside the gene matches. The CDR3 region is CASSPDRGRGEAFF. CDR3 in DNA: TGTGCCAGCAGCCCAGACAGGGGGCGGGGTGAAGCTTTCTTT.

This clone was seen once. The CDR3 nucleotides read TGTGCCAGCAGCCAGAGACAGGGTAGCAATCAGCCCCAGCATTTT. It yields the protein CASSQRQGSNQPQHF. The chain employs TRBV27 and TRBJ1-5; 7 positions agree with TRBD1. There are 15 residues in the CDR3. Germline values: CDR1 MNHEY, CDR2 SMNVEV (reference sequence). The V and J ends lost 6 bases and 0 bases, in that order; junction bases with no gene match: 5.

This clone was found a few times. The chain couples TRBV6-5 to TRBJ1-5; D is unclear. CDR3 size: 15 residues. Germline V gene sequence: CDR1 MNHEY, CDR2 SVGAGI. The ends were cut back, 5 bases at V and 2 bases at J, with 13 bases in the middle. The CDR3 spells CASSPEAGGNQPQHF. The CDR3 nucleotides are TGTGCCAGCAGTCCCGAGGCCGGTGGCAATCAGCCCCAGCATTTT.

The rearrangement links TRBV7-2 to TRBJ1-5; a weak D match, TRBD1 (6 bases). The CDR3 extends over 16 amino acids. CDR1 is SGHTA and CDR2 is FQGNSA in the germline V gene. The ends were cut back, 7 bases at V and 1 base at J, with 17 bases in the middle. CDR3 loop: CASNPSGGASNQPQHF. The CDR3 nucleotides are TGTGCCAGCAACCCCTCGGGGGGCGCAAGCAATCAGCCCCAGCATTTT.

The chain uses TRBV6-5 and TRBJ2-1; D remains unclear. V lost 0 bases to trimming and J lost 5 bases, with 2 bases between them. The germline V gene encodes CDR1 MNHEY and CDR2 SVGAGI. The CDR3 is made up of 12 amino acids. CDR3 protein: CASSYSNNEQFF. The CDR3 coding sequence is TGTGCCAGCAGTTACTCTAACAATGAGCAGTTCTTC.

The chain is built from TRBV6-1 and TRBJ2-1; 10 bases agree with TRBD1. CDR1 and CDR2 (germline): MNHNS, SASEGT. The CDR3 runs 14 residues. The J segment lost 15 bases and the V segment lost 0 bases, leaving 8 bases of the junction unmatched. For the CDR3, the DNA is TGTGCCAGCAGTGAAGCGCGGGGACAGGGGAAGGGGTTCTTC. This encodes CASSEARGQGKGFF.

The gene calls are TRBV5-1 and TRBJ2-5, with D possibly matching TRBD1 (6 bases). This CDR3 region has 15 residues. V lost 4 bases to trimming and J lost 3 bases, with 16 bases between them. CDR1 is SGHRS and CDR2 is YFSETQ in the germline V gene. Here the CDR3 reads CASSPGTPLKETQYF. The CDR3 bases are TGCGCCAGCAGCCCCGGGACACCCCTAAAAGAGACCCAGTACTTC.

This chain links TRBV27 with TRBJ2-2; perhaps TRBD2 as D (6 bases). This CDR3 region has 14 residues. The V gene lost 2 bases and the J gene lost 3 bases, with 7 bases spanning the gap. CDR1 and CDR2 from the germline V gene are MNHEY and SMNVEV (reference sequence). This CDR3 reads CASSLAGHTGELFF. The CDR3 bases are TGTGCCAGCAGTTTAGCGGGACACACCGGGGAGCTGTTTTTT.

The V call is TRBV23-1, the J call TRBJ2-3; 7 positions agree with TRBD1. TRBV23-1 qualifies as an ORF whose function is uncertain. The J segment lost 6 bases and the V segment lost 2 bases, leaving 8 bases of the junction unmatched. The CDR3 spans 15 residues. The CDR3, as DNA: TGCGCCAGCAGTCAAACCGGGACAGTAACCGATACGCAGTATTTT. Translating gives CASSQTGTVTDTQYF.

The CDR3 DNA is TGCGCCAGCCGGGCCCTGGGACAGAGCACAGATACGCAGTATTTT. Protein: CASRALGQSTDTQYF. This sequence joins TRBV5-1 and TRBJ2-3; 7 bases agree with TRBD1. Unmatched junction bases numbered 8, after V lost 7 bases and J lost 0 bases. The CDR3 covers 15 residues. CDR1 is SGHRS and CDR2 is YFSETQ in the germline V gene.

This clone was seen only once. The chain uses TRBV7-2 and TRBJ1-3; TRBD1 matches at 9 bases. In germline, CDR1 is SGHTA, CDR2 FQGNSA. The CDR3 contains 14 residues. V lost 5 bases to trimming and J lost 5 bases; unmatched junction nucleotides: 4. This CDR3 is CASSPDRGRNTIYF. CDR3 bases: TGTGCCAGCAGCCCGGACAGGGGACGAAACACCATATATTTT.

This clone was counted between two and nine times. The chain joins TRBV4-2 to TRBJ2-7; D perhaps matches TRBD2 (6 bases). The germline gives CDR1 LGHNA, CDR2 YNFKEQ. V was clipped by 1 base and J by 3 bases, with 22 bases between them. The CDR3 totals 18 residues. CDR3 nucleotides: TGTGCCAGCAGCCAAGGGTCTGGGGAGGCGCCTCGGGACTACGAGCAGTACTTC. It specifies CASSQGSGEAPRDYEQYF.

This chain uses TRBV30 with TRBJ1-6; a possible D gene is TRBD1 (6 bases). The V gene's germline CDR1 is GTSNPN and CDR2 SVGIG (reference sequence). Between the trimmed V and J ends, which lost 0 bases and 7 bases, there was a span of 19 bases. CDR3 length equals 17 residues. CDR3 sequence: CAWSVPPGGLGNSPLHF. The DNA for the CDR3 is TGTGCCTGGAGTGTACCCCCGGGGGGGCTGGGGAATTCACCCCTCCACTTT.

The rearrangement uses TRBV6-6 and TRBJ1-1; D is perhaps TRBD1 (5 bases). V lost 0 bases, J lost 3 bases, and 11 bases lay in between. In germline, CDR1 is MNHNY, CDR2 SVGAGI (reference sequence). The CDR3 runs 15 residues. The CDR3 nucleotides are TGTGCCAGCAGTTACTCGAGTCAGGGTTACACTGAAGCTTTCTTT. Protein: CASSYSSQGYTEAFF.

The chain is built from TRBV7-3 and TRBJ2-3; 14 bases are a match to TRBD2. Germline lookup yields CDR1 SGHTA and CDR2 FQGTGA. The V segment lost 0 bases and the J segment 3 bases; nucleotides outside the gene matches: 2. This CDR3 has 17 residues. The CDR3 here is CASSLTGLAGDTDTQYF. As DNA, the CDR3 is TGTGCCAGCAGCTTAACGGGACTAGCGGGGGATACAGATACGCAGTATTTT.

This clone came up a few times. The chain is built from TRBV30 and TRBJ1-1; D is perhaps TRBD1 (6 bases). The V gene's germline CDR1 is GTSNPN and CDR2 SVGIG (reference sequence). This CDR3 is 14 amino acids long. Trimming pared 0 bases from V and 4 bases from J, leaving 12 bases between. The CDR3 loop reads CAWSVHPGATEAFF. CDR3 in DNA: TGTGCCTGGAGTGTACACCCAGGGGCCACTGAAGCTTTCTTT. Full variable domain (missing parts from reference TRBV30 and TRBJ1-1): SQTIHQWPATLVQPVGSPLSLECTVEGTSNPNLYWYRQAAGRGLQLLFYSVGIGQISSEVPQNLSASRPQDRQFILSSKKLLLSDSGFYLCAWSVHPGATEAFFGQGTRLTVV.

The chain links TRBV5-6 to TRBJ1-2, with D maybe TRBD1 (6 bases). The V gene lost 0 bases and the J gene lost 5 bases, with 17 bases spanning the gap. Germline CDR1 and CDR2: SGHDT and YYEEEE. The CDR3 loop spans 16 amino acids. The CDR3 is CASSLGGGRITYGYTF. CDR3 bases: TGTGCCAGCAGCTTGGGCGGGGGGCGAATAACTTATGGCTACACCTTC.

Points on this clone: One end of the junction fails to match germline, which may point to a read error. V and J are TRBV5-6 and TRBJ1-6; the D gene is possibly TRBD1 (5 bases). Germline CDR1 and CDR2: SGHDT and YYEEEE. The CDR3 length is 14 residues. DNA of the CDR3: TGTGCCGGCAGCTTGGTGGGGGGTTATTCACCCCTCCACTTT. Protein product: CAGSLVGGYSPLHF.

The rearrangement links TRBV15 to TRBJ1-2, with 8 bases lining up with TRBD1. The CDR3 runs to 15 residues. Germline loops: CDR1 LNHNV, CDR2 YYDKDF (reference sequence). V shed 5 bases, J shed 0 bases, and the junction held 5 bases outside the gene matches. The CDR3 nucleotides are TGTGCCACCAGCGAACAGGGGGGCCCTAACTATGGCTACACCTTC. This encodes CATSEQGGPNYGYTF.

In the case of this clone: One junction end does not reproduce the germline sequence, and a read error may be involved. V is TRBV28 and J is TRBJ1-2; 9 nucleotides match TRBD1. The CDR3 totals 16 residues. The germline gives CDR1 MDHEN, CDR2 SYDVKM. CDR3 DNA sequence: TGTGTCAGCAGTTTACTACGAACAGGGGGCGTAAACGGCTACACCTTC. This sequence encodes CVSSLLRTGGVNGYTF.

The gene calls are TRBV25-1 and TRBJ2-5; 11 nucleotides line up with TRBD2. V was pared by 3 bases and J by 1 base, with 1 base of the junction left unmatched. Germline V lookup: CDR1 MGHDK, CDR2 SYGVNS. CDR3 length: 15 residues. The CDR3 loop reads CASSETSGVQETQYF. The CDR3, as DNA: TGTGCCAGCAGTGAGACTAGCGGGGTCCAAGAGACCCAGTACTTC.